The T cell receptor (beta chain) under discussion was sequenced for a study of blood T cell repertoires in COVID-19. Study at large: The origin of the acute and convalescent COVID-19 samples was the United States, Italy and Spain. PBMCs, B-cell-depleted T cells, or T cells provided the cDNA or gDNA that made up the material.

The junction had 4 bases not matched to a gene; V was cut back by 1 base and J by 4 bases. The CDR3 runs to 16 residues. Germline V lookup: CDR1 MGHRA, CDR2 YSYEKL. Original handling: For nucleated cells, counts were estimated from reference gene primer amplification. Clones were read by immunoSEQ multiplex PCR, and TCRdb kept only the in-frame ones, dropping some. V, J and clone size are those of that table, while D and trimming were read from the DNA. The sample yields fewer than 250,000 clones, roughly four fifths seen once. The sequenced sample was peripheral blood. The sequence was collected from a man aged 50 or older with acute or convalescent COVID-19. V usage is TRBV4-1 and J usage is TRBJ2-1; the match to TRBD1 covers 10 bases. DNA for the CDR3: TGCGCCAGCAGCCAAGGCGGGACAGGGGCGTACAATGAGCAGTTCTTC. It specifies CASSQGGTGAYNEQFF.